The next 23 T cell receptor beta chains were all read from a single sample in a study of cytomegalovirus exposure and HLA in healthy donors (dated by TCRdb to the late 2010s). The library was obtained by the immunoSEQ multiplex PCR assay. Entries here come from immuneACCESS through TCRdb and include only in-frame sequences with V and J called. Some clones fail to appear in such tables; in the studies checked, an unresolved V gene covers under half of the shortfall, and the cause of the remainder is unknown. Counted in this sample were some 260,000 clones; roughly 90% of them appeared once. The ten top clones hold approximately 12% of the sample. The sequencing input was PBMCs. These receptors all come from a man aged 18 to 29 in good health and CMV-seropositive.

The chain joins TRBV5-4 to TRBJ1-1; D remains unclear. This CDR3 spans 13 amino acids. Germline V gene sequence: CDR1 SGHNT, CDR2 YYREEE (reference sequence). The V end lost 2 bases, the J end lost 1 base, and 6 bases lay between the germline ends. The CDR3 is CASSFLTNTEAFF. CDR3 nucleotide sequence: TGTGCCAGCAGCTTTCTGACGAACACTGAAGCTTTCTTT.

J is TRBJ2-6 and V is TRBV5-6, with 8 bases that match TRBD1. Losses at the gene ends were 2 bases for V and 2 bases for J; bases not matched to a gene: 0. The CDR3 consists of 15 residues. CDR1 and CDR2 from the germline V gene are SGHDT and YYEEEE. The CDR3 region has the DNA TGTGCCAGCAGCTTACAGGGGGCTGGGGCCAACGTCCTGACTTTC. This encodes CASSLQGAGANVLTF.

The rearrangement links TRBV10-3 to TRBJ1-5, with D possibly matching TRBD1 (5 bases). Trimming cost V 7 bases and J 3 bases, with 10 bases left between them. CDR3 length equals 13 residues. Germline V lookup: CDR1 ENHRY, CDR2 SYGVKD. The CDR3 nucleotides are TGTGCCATCACCCGGGACCTCAATCAGCCCCAGCATTTT. Translation gives CAITRDLNQPQHF.

This chain links TRBV5-6 with TRBJ1-2; D remains ambiguous. Trimming removed 5 bases from V and 10 bases from J, with 15 bases in between. The CDR3 is 12 amino acids. Germline V gene sequence: CDR1 SGHDT, CDR2 YYEEEE. The CDR3 sequence is CASSPGPTPYTF. CDR3 DNA: TGTGCCAGCAGTCCCGGACCTACGCCCTACACCTTC.

This rearrangement joins TRBV5-1 to TRBJ2-7; D may be TRBD1 or TRBD2 (5 bases each). The CDR3 loop spans 15 amino acids. Germline CDR1 reads SGHRS; CDR2 reads YFSETQ. V was shortened by 2 bases and J by 3 bases, with 15 bases between the two germline ends. In nucleotides, the CDR3 is TGCGCCAGCAGCTTCCGGGACCTAGACCTCTACGAGCAGTACTTC. Protein product: CASSFRDLDLYEQYF.

In nucleotides, the CDR3 is TGCGCCAGCAGCGGGGGACGATCGCTAGATACGCAGTATTTT. It encodes CASSGGRSLDTQYF. The chain recombines TRBV5-1 with TRBJ2-3; D may correspond to TRBD1 or TRBD2 (5 bases each). V lost 4 bases, J lost 5 bases, and 14 bases lay in between. Germline assignment: CDR1 SGHRS and CDR2 YFSETQ. The CDR3 has 14 residues.

The CDR3 nucleotides are TGCAGCGTTGAACTCCGGAGCCTAGCGGGAGGTCAAGATACGCAGTATTTT. It codes for CSVELRSLAGGQDTQYF. J is TRBJ2-3 and V is TRBV29-1, with 11 bases fitting TRBD2. The CDR3 loop spans 17 amino acids. Germline lookup yields CDR1 SQVTM and CDR2 ANQGSEA. V lost 2 bases to trimming and J lost 5 bases; unmatched junction nucleotides: 12.

The CDR3: CASSFSSGYEQYF. The CDR3 DNA reads TGTGCCAGCAGCTTCAGTAGCGGCTACGAGCAGTACTTC. The genes are TRBV7-9 and TRBJ2-7; TRBD2 might be the D (6 bases). V was pared by 3 bases and J by 3 bases, with 9 bases between. The CDR3 covers 13 residues. Germline assignment: CDR1 SEHNR and CDR2 FQNEAQ (reference sequence).

This chain uses TRBV19 with TRBJ1-5, with 10 bases aligning to TRBD1. The CDR3 contains 15 residues. CDR1 is LNHDA, CDR2 SQIVND, per germline (reference sequence). V was clipped by 4 bases and J by 6 bases; unmatched bases: 6. The chain's CDR3 is CASSSGTGESQPQHF. The CDR3 coding sequence is TGTGCCAGTAGTAGCGGGACAGGGGAGAGTCAGCCCCAGCATTTT. The full variable domain, its missing parts supplied by reference TRBV19 and TRBJ1-5, is DGGITQSPKYLFRKEGQNVTLSCEQNLNHDAMYWYRQDPGQGLRLIYYSQIVNDFQKGDIAEGYSVSREKKESFPLTVTSAQKNPTAFYLCASSSGTGESQPQHFGDGTRLSIL.

This rearrangement joins TRBV11-1 to TRBJ2-7; D may match TRBD1 or TRBD2 (5 bases each). Germline CDR1 and CDR2: SGHAT and FQDESV (reference sequence). Deletions cut 3 bases from V and 1 base from J, with 10 bases between. CDR3 size: 14 residues. As DNA, the CDR3 is TGTGCCAGCAGCTTGGGGGAAGGGTCCTACGAGCAGTACTTC. The encoded protein is CASSLGEGSYEQYF. Together with reference TRBV11-1 and TRBJ2-7, the CDR3 gives the full variable domain: EAEVAQSPRYKITEKSQAVAFWCDPISGHATLYWYRQILGQGPELLVQFQDESVVDDSQLPKDRFSAERLKGVDSTLKIQPAELGDSAMYLCASSLGEGSYEQYFGPGTRLTVT.

J is TRBJ2-7 and V is TRBV4-1; D remains ambiguous. V was pared by 1 base and J by 0 bases, with 10 bases between. Germline lookup yields CDR1 MGHRA and CDR2 YSYEKL. This CDR3 comprises 15 residues. The CDR3 DNA follows: TGCGCCAGCAGCCAAGTGCCCAGGTCCTCCTACGAGCAGTACTTC. It is translated as CASSQVPRSSYEQYF.

This CDR3 is CASSPEGGIQYF. The CDR3 DNA reads TGTGCCAGCAGCCCCGAGGGGGGGATACAGTACTTC. The V and J genes are TRBV7-8 and TRBJ2-7; maybe TRBD2 (7 bases). The CDR3 is made up of 12 amino acids. Trimming removed 5 bases at V and 10 bases at J, with 15 bases between. The V gene's germline CDR1 is SGHVS and CDR2 FQNEAQ.

This chain links TRBV19 with TRBJ1-4; maybe TRBD1 (5 bases). Trimming left V 4 bases short and J 12 bases short, with 15 bases between. The CDR3 is made up of 13 amino acids. Germline V lookup: CDR1 LNHDA, CDR2 SQIVND (reference sequence). The chain's CDR3 is CASSSGPGGELFF. CDR3 sequence (DNA): TGTGCCAGTAGTAGCGGCCCCGGGGGAGAACTGTTTTTT.

The rearrangement links TRBV7-9 to TRBJ2-4; the D gene is possibly TRBD1 (6 bases). The germline V gene has CDR1 SEHNR and CDR2 FQNEAQ (reference sequence). The CDR3 is 19 amino acids. Trimming took 5 bases from V and 0 from J, leaving 23 bases between them. CDR3 region: CASSTAAWFQGIAKNIQYF. In nucleotides, the CDR3 is TGTGCCAGCAGCACCGCGGCATGGTTTCAGGGGATAGCCAAAAACATTCAGTACTTC. Full variable domain (missing parts from reference TRBV7-9 and TRBJ2-4): DTGVSQNPRHKITKRGQNVTFRCDPISEHNRLYWYRQTLGQGPEFLTYFQNEAQLEKSRLLSDRFSAERPKGSFSTLEIQRTEQGDSAMYLCASSTAAWFQGIAKNIQYFGAGTRLSVL.

V is TRBV7-2 and J is TRBJ1-1; D remains ambiguous. Germline V CDR1 and CDR2: SGHTA, FQGNSA. The V and J ends lost 5 bases and 7 bases respectively, with 8 bases between them. The CDR3 runs to 11 residues. CDR3 coding DNA: TGTGCCAGCAGCACTACGAGTGAAGCTTTCTTT. This codes for CASSTTSEAFF.

V is TRBV5-4 and J is TRBJ2-7; 8 nucleotides agree with TRBD2. Trimming cost V 2 bases and J 3 bases; bases outside gene matches: 7. This CDR3 comprises 15 residues. Germline assignment: CDR1 SGHNT and CDR2 YYREEE (reference sequence). The chain's CDR3 is CASSLGGGRRYEQYF. The CDR3 DNA reads as TGTGCCAGCAGCTTAGGCGGCGGGAGGCGCTACGAGCAGTACTTC.

The chain links TRBV25-1 to TRBJ1-2; the D gene is possibly TRBD1 (5 bases). Germline assignment: CDR1 MGHDK and CDR2 SYGVNS. This CDR3 is built from 14 residues. With 3 bases removed from V and 4 bases from J, the gap between germline ends came to 12 bases. The CDR3 nucleotides read TGTGCCAGCAGTGACGACAGAACTTTCTATGGCTACACCTTC. It specifies CASSDDRTFYGYTF.

The CDR3 loop is CASSSLQGGHYGYTF. For the CDR3, the DNA is TGCGCCAGCAGCTCACTACAGGGGGGACATTATGGCTACACCTTC. V gene TRBV5-1 combines with J gene TRBJ1-2; TRBD1 matches at 8 bases. CDR3 size: 15 residues. CDR1 SGHRS and CDR2 YFSETQ come from the germline V gene. V lost 3 bases to trimming and J lost 5 bases; unmatched junction nucleotides: 9.

This clone was picked up one time. V usage is TRBV2 and J usage is TRBJ2-1; D might be TRBD2 (5 bases). Deletions cut 7 bases from V and 5 bases from J, with 21 bases between. Germline loops: CDR1 SNHLY, CDR2 FYNNEI. The CDR3 has 16 amino acids. The CDR3 region has the DNA TGTGCCAGCATCTCGGGGAGCGAGGATACCGACAATGAGCAGTTCTTC. It yields the protein CASISGSEDTDNEQFF.

This sequence joins TRBV7-6 and TRBJ2-5, with D hard to call. CDR3 size: 14 residues. CDR1 SGHVS and CDR2 FNYEAQ come from the germline V gene. Trimming took 1 base from V and 0 from J, leaving 6 bases between them. The CDR3: CASSLGWYQETQYF. The CDR3 DNA reads as TGTGCCAGCAGCTTAGGATGGTACCAAGAGACCCAGTACTTC.

The rearrangement links TRBV7-2 to TRBJ1-5; TRBD1 matches at 8 bases. V lost 5 bases, J lost 7 bases, and 7 bases stayed unmatched. The CDR3 is made up of 14 amino acids. CDR1 and CDR2 from the germline V gene are SGHTA and FQGNSA. CDR3 loop: CASSRSGGGQPQHF. The CDR3 DNA follows: TGTGCCAGCAGCCGATCAGGGGGCGGACAGCCCCAGCATTTT.

The J gene is TRBJ2-1, the V gene TRBV27; D is perhaps TRBD2 (6 bases). The length of the CDR3 is 14 residues. Germline V gene sequence: CDR1 MNHEY, CDR2 SMNVEV (reference sequence). V lost 4 bases and J 8 bases, leaving 15 bases between the germline ends. CDR3 in DNA: TGTGCCAGCAGTTCCGGCGGGACTTTTGATGAGCAGTTCTTC. Translation gives CASSSGGTFDEQFF.

The chain couples TRBV7-8 to TRBJ2-5, with 9 bases matching TRBD2. Germline V lookup: CDR1 SGHVS, CDR2 FQNEAQ. There are 16 residues in the CDR3. V lost 5 bases, J lost 5 bases, and 12 bases stayed unmatched. The CDR3 reads CASSVIGLAGKETQYF. The CDR3, as DNA: TGTGCCAGCAGCGTGATTGGTCTAGCGGGAAAGGAGACCCAGTACTTC.